This TCR beta chain was retrieved from a study of breast tumors, draining lymph nodes, adjacent tissues. A single record per CDR3 protein comes from TCRdb applying MiXCR to the multiplex PCR reads. The profile shows approximately 170,000 distinct CDR3 sequences, roughly a third of them singletons. The lymph nodes were axillary draining lymph nodes from breast cancer patients. Per the germline V gene, CDR1 is KGHSH and CDR2 is LQKENI. The germline V and J ends were trimmed by 6 bases and 0 bases, with 11 bases remaining between them. There are 15 residues in the CDR3. The clonotype originates from a female donor with breast cancer. Some clones in this sample may be carry-over from other donors' samples. Sample: axillary lymph node tissue. The chain employs TRBV18 and TRBJ1-4; D is uncertain. CDR3 residues: CASSNGATTNEKLFF. CDR3 nucleotides: TGTGCCAGCTCCAACGGAGCCACAACTAATGAAAAACTGTTTTTT.